The 25 T cell receptor beta chains reported below all come from one sample, sequenced in a study of blood T cell repertoires in COVID-19. Some clones are missing from TCRdb's copy, which holds only in-frame ones; the method was immunoSEQ multiplex PCR. This table holds some 330,000 clones, around nine tenths found once. The source material was peripheral blood. These receptors came from a woman aged 25-40 years with COVID-19, enrolled during active disease.

The chain is built from TRBV6-4 and TRBJ2-2; D is ambiguous. V was shortened by 3 bases and J by 3 bases, with 8 bases between the two germline ends. CDR1 is MRHNA, CDR2 SNTAGT, per germline. The CDR3 runs 14 residues. The CDR3: CASSEEVHTGELFF. In DNA, the CDR3 is TGTGCCAGCAGTGAAGAGGTTCACACCGGGGAGCTGTTTTTT.

This chain links TRBV7-8 with TRBJ2-5; 9 bases are a match to TRBD2. Per germline, CDR1 SGHVS and CDR2 FQNEAQ. The V gene end was trimmed by 5 bases and the J gene end by 9 bases; junction bases not matched to a gene: 13. CDR3 size: 15 residues. The CDR3 nucleotides read TGTGCCAGCAGCATTCGGTCTAGCGGGGTGCAGGCCCAGTACTTC. Its protein is CASSIRSSGVQAQYF.

The V call is TRBV19, the J call TRBJ2-1; D is unresolved. CDR3 length: 15 amino acids. V lost 3 bases and J lost 0, with 9 bases in between. Germline V gives CDR1 LNHDA, CDR2 SQIVND (reference sequence). CDR3 residues: CASSMTDSSYNEQFF. As DNA, the CDR3 is TGTGCCAGTAGTATGACTGATAGCTCCTACAATGAGCAGTTCTTC.

CDR3 loop: CASSFGPEQYV. The CDR3 bases are TGTGCCAGCAGCTTCGGTCCCGAGCAGTACGTC. The chain joins TRBV11-2 to TRBJ2-7; D is undetermined. The V end lost 3 bases, the J end lost 6 bases, and 6 bases lay between the germline ends. This CDR3 spans 11 amino acids. CDR1 and CDR2 (germline): SGHAT, FQNNGV.

The rearrangement uses TRBV5-6 and TRBJ1-5; no firm D call. Germline V lookup: CDR1 SGHDT, CDR2 YYEEEE. The V end was cut by 4 bases, the J end by 6 bases, with 11 bases between. The CDR3 length is 13 residues. CDR3 coding DNA: TGTGCCAGCAGCGGAGGGTCCGGTCAGCCCCAGCATTTT. Its protein product is CASSGGSGQPQHF.

The V gene is TRBV5-1, the J gene TRBJ2-2, with TRBD1 matching 10 bases. The CDR3 has 15 amino acids. CDR1 SGHRS and CDR2 YFSETQ come from the germline V gene. V gave up 5 bases and J gave up 5 bases; unmatched junction bases: 6. The CDR3 reads CASSRDRGATGELFF. The CDR3 DNA reads TGCGCCAGCAGTAGGGACAGGGGAGCAACCGGGGAGCTGTTTTTT.

The chain couples TRBV5-1 to TRBJ2-2; no firm D call. V was shortened by 5 bases and J by 7 bases, with 12 bases between the two germline ends. The CDR3 consists of 13 residues. Germline loops: CDR1 SGHRS, CDR2 YFSETQ. The CDR3 spells CASRPASDGELFF. The CDR3, as DNA: TGCGCCAGCAGGCCGGCCAGCGACGGGGAGCTGTTTTTT.

The chain employs TRBV18 and TRBJ1-1, with 7 nucleotides matching TRBD1. Per germline, CDR1 KGHSH and CDR2 LQKENI. V shed 3 bases and J 3 bases; nucleotides not matched to a gene: 4. This CDR3 contains 14 residues. CDR3 DNA sequence: TGTGCCAGCTCACCTAACCAGGGGGACACTGAAGCTTTCTTT. It translates to CASSPNQGDTEAFF.

The rearrangement uses TRBV7-9 and TRBJ1-1; D call uncertain. Trimming removed 3 bases at V and 4 bases at J, with 15 bases between. The germline gives CDR1 SEHNR, CDR2 FQNEAQ (reference sequence). The CDR3 loop spans 15 amino acids. In DNA, the CDR3 is TGTGCCAGCAGCTTTAGATTTAGGGAGGGCACTGAAGCTTTCTTT. Translating gives CASSFRFREGTEAFF.

The chain is built from TRBV29-1 and TRBJ1-2; D is uncertain. V lost 1 base and J lost 0, with 15 bases in between. CDR1 is SQVTM and CDR2 is ANQGSEA in the germline V gene. This CDR3 has 16 amino acids. CDR3 DNA sequence: TGCAGCGTTGAAGTGATCGGGGTTGGGACTAACTATGGCTACACCTTC. This codes for CSVEVIGVGTNYGYTF.

The chain recombines TRBV7-2 with TRBJ2-3; 13 nucleotides agree with TRBD2. The J segment lost 6 bases and the V segment lost 4 bases, leaving 7 bases of the junction unmatched. The CDR3 has 16 residues. The germline CDR1 and CDR2 sequences are SGHTA and FQGNSA. The CDR3 bases are TGTGCCAGCAGCTCGACTAGCGGGGGGTATGGGGATACGCAGTATTTT. Translating gives CASSSTSGGYGDTQYF.

This clone was seen once. As DNA, the CDR3 is TGTGCCAGCAGCTTAGCCACGCGGCGGGCAGATACGCAGTATTTT. Translating gives CASSLATRRADTQYF. The chain recombines TRBV7-2 with TRBJ2-3, with D perhaps matching TRBD2 (5 bases). The germline CDR1 and CDR2 sequences are SGHTA and FQGNSA. The V and J ends lost 0 bases and 4 bases respectively, with 11 bases between them. CDR3 size: 15 residues.

The chain recombines TRBV6-4 with TRBJ1-2; 7 nucleotides agree with TRBD1. The CDR3 sequence is 15 residues long. After removal of 10 bases from V and 4 bases from J, the junction contained 15 bases not matched to a gene. Germline values: CDR1 MRHNA, CDR2 SNTAGT. CDR3 sequence (DNA): TGTGCCACTAACCAGGGGGAGCTTTCCACCTATGGCTACACCTTC. As protein: CATNQGELSTYGYTF.

This clone was counted a single time. The CDR3 DNA reads TGTGCCAGTAGTGTCTTCCCGACAGGGCCTGGGGAGCTGTTTTTT. As protein: CASSVFPTGPGELFF. The chain is built from TRBV19 and TRBJ2-2; TRBD1 matches at 7 bases. J lost 8 bases, V lost 5 bases, and 11 bases had no gene match. The CDR3 totals 15 residues. Germline V gene sequence: CDR1 LNHDA, CDR2 SQIVND (reference sequence).

The gene calls are TRBV5-1 and TRBJ2-1; the D gene is possibly TRBD2 (5 bases). The CDR3 runs to 14 residues. The germline gives CDR1 SGHRS, CDR2 YFSETQ. The V gene lost 4 bases and the J gene lost 6 bases, with 14 bases spanning the gap. The CDR3 sequence: CASSLEGHGNEQFF. CDR3 DNA: TGCGCCAGCAGCCTAGAGGGCCACGGCAATGAGCAGTTCTTC.

The V and J genes are TRBV7-9 and TRBJ2-7; 10 bases align to TRBD1. The germline V gene encodes CDR1 SEHNR and CDR2 FQNEAQ (reference sequence). This CDR3 spans 13 amino acids. The V gene end was trimmed by 7 bases and the J gene end by 5 bases; junction bases not matched to a gene: 5. This CDR3 is CASTRTGGDEQYF. In nucleotides, the CDR3 is TGTGCCAGCACCCGGACAGGGGGTGACGAGCAGTACTTC.

This chain uses TRBV27 with TRBJ2-1; D is possibly TRBD2 (7 bases). Germline-derived CDR1 and CDR2 are MNHEY and SMNVEV (reference sequence). The CDR3 runs 15 residues. Between the trimmed V and J ends, which lost 3 bases and 6 bases, there was a span of 15 bases. CDR3 DNA: TGTGCCAGCAGTTTGGAAAGGGGGGGGATCAATGAGCAGTTCTTC. Encoded protein: CASSLERGGINEQFF.

The rearrangement joins TRBV27 to TRBJ1-1, with D hard to call. The CDR3 is 13 amino acids. CDR1 is MNHEY and CDR2 is SMNVEV in the germline V gene (reference sequence). The V gene lost 3 bases and the J gene lost 1 base, with 6 bases spanning the gap. This CDR3 is CASSLRENTEAFF. The CDR3 DNA reads TGTGCCAGCAGTTTGAGGGAGAACACTGAAGCTTTCTTT.

The V gene is TRBV13, the J gene TRBJ1-1, with a weak D call TRBD1 (5 bases). Germline-derived CDR1 and CDR2 are PRHDT and FYEKMQ (reference sequence). There are 12 residues in the CDR3. V was pared by 5 bases and J by 5 bases, with 9 bases between. The CDR3 protein is CASSGGGTEAFF. The DNA for the CDR3 is TGTGCCAGCAGCGGGGGAGGGACTGAAGCTTTCTTT.

There are a few counts of this clone. The chain recombines TRBV7-9 with TRBJ2-7; D is uncertain. V lost 3 bases and J lost 2, with 14 bases in between. CDR1 SEHNR and CDR2 FQNEAQ come from the germline V gene (reference sequence). CDR3 size: 15 residues. This CDR3 reads CASSFAQPPTYEQYF. For the CDR3, the DNA is TGTGCCAGCAGCTTCGCACAGCCACCAACCTACGAGCAGTACTTC.

CDR3 sequence: CASSNGQGTGELFF. CDR3 in DNA: TGTGCCAGCAGTAACGGACAGGGGACCGGGGAGCTGTTTTTT. The rearrangement uses TRBV5-8 and TRBJ2-2, with 9 bases matching TRBD1. There are 14 residues in the CDR3. The V gene end was trimmed by 5 bases and the J gene end by 5 bases; junction bases not matched to a gene: 4. The germline CDR1 and CDR2 sequences are SGHTS and YDEGEE.

This clone is a singleton in its sample. This chain joins TRBV11-1 and TRBJ2-2, with D possibly being TRBD1 (5 bases). CDR3 length: 14 amino acids. V gave up 3 bases and J gave up 5 bases, with 10 bases separating them. The V gene's germline CDR1 is SGHAT and CDR2 FQDESV (reference sequence). The CDR3 DNA follows: TGTGCCAGCAGCTTCGATCCAGGGACCGGGGAGCTGTTTTTT. It yields the protein CASSFDPGTGELFF. Together with reference TRBV11-1 and TRBJ2-2, the CDR3 gives the full variable domain: EAEVAQSPRYKITEKSQAVAFWCDPISGHATLYWYRQILGQGPELLVQFQDESVVDDSQLPKDRFSAERLKGVDSTLKIQPAELGDSAMYLCASSFDPGTGELFFGEGSRLTVL.

A single count supports this clone. This CDR3 reads CAIGTGDSPLHF. The CDR3 bases are TGTGCCATTGGGACAGGGGATTCACCCCTCCACTTT. V and J are TRBV28 and TRBJ1-6; 10 positions match TRBD1. V lost 10 bases to trimming and J lost 8 bases; unmatched junction nucleotides: 2. Per germline, CDR1 MDHEN and CDR2 SYDVKM. CDR3 length equals 12 residues. The full variable domain, in which reference TRBV28 and TRBJ1-6 provide the parts outside the CDR3, is DVKVTQSSRYLVKRTGEKVFLECVQDMDHENMFWYRQDPGLGLRLIYFSYDVKMKEKGDIPEGYSVSREKKERFSLILESASTNQTSMYLCAIGTGDSPLHFGNGTRLTVT.

The chain joins TRBV28 to TRBJ1-2; 7 positions agree with TRBD1. CDR1 is MDHEN, CDR2 SYDVKM, per germline. The V and J ends lost 8 bases and 6 bases, in that order; junction bases with no gene match: 6. This CDR3 has 12 amino acids. The CDR3 sequence: CASVEGADGYTF. The CDR3 DNA reads TGTGCCAGCGTTGAGGGGGCTGATGGCTACACCTTC.

This chain connects TRBV5-1 to TRBJ2-7; D perhaps matches TRBD1 (5 bases). Between the trimmed V and J ends, which lost 5 bases and 0 bases, there was a span of 9 bases. CDR3 length: 13 residues. CDR1 and CDR2 (germline): SGHRS, YFSETQ. The CDR3 reads CASRATGSYEQYV. The CDR3 coding sequence is TGCGCCAGCAGAGCCACAGGCTCCTACGAGCAGTACGTC.